The clone carrying this T cell receptor beta chain was observed a handful of times. The germline gives CDR1 SNHLY, CDR2 FYNNEI. Trimming removed 3 bases from V and 2 bases from J, with 11 bases in between. The CDR3 is made up of 15 amino acids. The method was immunoSEQ multiplex PCR; TCRdb's version includes in-frame clones alone and lacks a portion of them. The data contain some 500,000 clones, about 89% of them seen just once; the ten biggest clones take up about 8.2%. These data belong to a study of blood T cell repertoires in COVID-19. Source material: peripheral blood. The clonotype comes from a woman in her forties or fifties with COVID-19, enrolled during active disease. The chain recombines TRBV2 with TRBJ1-5; no firm D call. The CDR3 DNA reads TGTGCCAGCAGTGATACGGAGGACGGCAATCAGCCCCAGCATTTT. It yields the protein CASSDTEDGNQPQHF.